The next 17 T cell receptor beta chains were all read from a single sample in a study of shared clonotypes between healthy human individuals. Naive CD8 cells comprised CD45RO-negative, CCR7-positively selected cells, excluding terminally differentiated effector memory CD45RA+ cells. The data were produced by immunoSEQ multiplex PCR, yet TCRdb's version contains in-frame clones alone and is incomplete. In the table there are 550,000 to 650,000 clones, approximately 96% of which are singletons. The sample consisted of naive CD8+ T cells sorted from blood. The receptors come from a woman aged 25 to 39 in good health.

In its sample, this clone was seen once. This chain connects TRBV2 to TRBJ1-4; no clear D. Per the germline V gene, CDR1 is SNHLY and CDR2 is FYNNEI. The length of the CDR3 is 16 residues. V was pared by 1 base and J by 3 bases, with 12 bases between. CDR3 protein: CASSEEAGRANEKLFF. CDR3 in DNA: TGTGCCAGCAGTGAAGAGGCAGGCCGGGCTAATGAAAAACTGTTTTTT.

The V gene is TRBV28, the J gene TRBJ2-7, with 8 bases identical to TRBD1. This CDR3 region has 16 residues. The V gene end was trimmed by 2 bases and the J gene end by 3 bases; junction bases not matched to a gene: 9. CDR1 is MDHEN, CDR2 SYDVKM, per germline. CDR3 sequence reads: CASSLPSRTGYYEQYF. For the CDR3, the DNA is TGTGCCAGCAGTTTACCCAGCCGGACAGGGTACTACGAGCAGTACTTC.

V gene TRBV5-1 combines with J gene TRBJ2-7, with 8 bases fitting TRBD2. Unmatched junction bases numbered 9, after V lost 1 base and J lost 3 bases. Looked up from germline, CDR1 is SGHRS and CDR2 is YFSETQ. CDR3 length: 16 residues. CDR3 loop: CASSLPAGERNYEQYF. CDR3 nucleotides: TGCGCCAGCAGCTTGCCAGCGGGAGAAAGGAACTACGAGCAGTACTTC.

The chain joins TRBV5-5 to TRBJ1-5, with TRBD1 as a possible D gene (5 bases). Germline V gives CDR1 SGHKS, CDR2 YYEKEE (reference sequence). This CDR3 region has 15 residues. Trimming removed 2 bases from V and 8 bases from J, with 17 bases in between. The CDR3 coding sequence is TGTGCCAGCAGCTTCACAGGCAGGGCGGCAGAGCCCCAGCATTTT. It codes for CASSFTGRAAEPQHF.

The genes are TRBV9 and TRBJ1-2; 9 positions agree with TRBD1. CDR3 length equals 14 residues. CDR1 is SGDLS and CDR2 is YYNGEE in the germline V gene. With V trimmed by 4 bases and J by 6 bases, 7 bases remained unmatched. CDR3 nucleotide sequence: TGTGCCAGCAGCCCCGAGGGGACAGGGCATGGCTACACCTTC. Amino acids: CASSPEGTGHGYTF.

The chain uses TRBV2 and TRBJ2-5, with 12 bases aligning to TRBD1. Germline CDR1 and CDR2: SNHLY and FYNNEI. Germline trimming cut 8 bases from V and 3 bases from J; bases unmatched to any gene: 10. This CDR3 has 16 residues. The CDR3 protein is CASGHPGTGGEETQYF. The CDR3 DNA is TGTGCCAGCGGACACCCCGGGACAGGGGGCGAAGAGACCCAGTACTTC.

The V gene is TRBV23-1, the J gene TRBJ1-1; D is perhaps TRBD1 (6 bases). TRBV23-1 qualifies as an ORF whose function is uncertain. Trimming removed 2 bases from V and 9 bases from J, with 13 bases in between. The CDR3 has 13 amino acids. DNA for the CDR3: TGCGCCAGCAGTCAAAGGAGGGGGGAGCAAGCTTTCTTT. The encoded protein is CASSQRRGEQAFF.

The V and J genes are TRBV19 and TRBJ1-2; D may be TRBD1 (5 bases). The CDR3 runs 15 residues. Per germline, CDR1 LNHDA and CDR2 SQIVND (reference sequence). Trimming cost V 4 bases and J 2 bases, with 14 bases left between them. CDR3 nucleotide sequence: TGTGCCAGTAGTACGCATACGGGGACGAACTATGGCTACACCTTC. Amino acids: CASSTHTGTNYGYTF.

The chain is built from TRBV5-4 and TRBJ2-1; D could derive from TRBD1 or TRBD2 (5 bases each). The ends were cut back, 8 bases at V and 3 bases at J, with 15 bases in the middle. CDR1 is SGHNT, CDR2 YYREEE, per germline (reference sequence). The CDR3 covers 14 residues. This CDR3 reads CASFRESDYNEQFF. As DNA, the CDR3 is TGTGCCAGTTTCAGGGAGAGCGACTACAATGAGCAGTTCTTC.

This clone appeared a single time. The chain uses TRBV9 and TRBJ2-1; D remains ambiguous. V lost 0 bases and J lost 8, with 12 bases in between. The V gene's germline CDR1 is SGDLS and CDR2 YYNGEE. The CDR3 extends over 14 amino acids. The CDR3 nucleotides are TGTGCCAGCAGCGTAGATGTCGCGTCGGATGAGCAGTTCTTC. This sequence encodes CASSVDVASDEQFF.

The chain's CDR3 is CASREPGLAGVGEQFF. The DNA of the CDR3 is TGTGCCAGCAGGGAACCGGGACTAGCGGGAGTGGGCGAGCAGTTCTTC. The chain has TRBV11-2 and TRBJ2-1; 14 positions match TRBD2. The length of the CDR3 is 16 residues. V lost 6 bases and J lost 10; bases outside the gene matches: 11. Germline assignment: CDR1 SGHAT and CDR2 FQNNGV.

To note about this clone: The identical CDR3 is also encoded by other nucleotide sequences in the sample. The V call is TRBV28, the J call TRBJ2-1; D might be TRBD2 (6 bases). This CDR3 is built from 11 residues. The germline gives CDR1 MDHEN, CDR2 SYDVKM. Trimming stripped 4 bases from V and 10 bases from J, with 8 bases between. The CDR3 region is CASSSGVEQFF. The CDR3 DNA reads TGTGCCAGCAGTTCGGGAGTCGAGCAGTTCTTC.

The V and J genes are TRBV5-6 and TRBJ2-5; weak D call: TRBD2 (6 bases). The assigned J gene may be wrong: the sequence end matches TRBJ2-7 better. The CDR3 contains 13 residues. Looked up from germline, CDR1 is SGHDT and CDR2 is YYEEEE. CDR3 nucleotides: TGTGCCAGCAGCTGGGCGGAGGGTTACGAGCAGTACTTC. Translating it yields CASSWAEGYEQYF.

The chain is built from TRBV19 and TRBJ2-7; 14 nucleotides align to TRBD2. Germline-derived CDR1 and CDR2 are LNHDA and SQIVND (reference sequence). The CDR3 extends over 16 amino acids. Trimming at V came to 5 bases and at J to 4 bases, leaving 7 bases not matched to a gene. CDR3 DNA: TGTGCCAGTAGTTCGCGACTAGCGGGAGGGCTGTACGAGCAGTACTTC. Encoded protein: CASSSRLAGGLYEQYF. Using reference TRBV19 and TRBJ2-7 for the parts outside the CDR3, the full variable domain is DGGITQSPKYLFRKEGQNVTLSCEQNLNHDAMYWYRQDPGQGLRLIYYSQIVNDFQKGDIAEGYSVSREKKESFPLTVTSAQKNPTAFYLCASSSRLAGGLYEQYFGPGTRLTVT.

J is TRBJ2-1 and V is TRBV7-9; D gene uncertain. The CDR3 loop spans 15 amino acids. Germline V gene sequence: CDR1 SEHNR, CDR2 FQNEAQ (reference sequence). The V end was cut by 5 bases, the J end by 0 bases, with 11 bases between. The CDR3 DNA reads TGTGCCAGCAGCCATCACCAGAGCTCCTACAATGAGCAGTTCTTC. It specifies CASSHHQSSYNEQFF.

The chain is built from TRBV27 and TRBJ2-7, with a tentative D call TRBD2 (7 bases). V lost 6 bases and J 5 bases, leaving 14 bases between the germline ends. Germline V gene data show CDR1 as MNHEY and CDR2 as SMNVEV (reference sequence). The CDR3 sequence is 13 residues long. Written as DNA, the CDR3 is TGTGCCAGCAGGAGGGGGGGCATGAACGAGCAGTACTTC. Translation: CASRRGGMNEQYF.

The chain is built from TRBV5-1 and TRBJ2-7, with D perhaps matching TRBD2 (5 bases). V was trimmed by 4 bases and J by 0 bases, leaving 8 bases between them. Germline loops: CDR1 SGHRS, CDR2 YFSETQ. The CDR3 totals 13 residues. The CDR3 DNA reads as TGCGCCAGCAGCGCTAGCAGCTCCTACGAGCAGTACTTC. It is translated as CASSASSSYEQYF.